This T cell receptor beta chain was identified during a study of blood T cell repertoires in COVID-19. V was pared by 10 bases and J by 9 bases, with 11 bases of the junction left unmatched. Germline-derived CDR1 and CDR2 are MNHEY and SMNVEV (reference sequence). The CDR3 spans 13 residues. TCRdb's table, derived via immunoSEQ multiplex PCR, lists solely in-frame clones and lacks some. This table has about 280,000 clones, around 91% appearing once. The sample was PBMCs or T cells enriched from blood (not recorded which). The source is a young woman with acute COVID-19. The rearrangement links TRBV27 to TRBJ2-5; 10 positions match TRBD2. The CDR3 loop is CATGRLAGVAQYF. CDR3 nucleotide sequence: TGTGCCACCGGTCGGCTAGCGGGAGTTGCCCAGTACTTC.